The 7 T cell receptor beta chains presented below share a single source sample, sequenced in a study of blood T cell repertoires in COVID-19. The table came from immunoSEQ multiplex PCR; TCRdb's copy has only in-frame clones and leaves some out. The sample records approximately 19,000 clones, roughly 81% being singletons. Sequencing was carried out using peripheral blood. Receptor source: a man aged 55 to 70 with acute or convalescent COVID-19.

The chain links TRBV5-1 to TRBJ2-7, with TRBD1 matching over 11 bases. Germline-derived CDR1 and CDR2 are SGHRS and YFSETQ. V was pared by 0 bases and J by 3 bases, with 2 bases of the junction left unmatched. The CDR3 runs 15 residues. Written as DNA, the CDR3 is TGCGCCAGCAGCTTGGCGGGACAGGGGGGCTACGAGCAGTACTTC. It encodes CASSLAGQGGYEQYF.

This chain uses TRBV29-1 with TRBJ2-1, with 15 bases matching TRBD2. Germline-derived CDR1 and CDR2 are SQVTM and ANQGSEA. V gave up 4 bases and J gave up 1 base; unmatched junction bases: 5. CDR3 length: 17 amino acids. CDR3 region: CSVGGLAGGISYNEQFF. In DNA form, the CDR3 reads TGCAGCGTTGGGGGACTAGCGGGGGGAATATCCTACAATGAGCAGTTCTTC.

V and J are TRBV19 and TRBJ2-1; D might be TRBD2 (5 bases). Trimming took off 2 bases at V and 0 bases at J, with 8 bases between the two ends. The CDR3 is 15 residues long. Germline V gene sequence: CDR1 LNHDA, CDR2 SQIVND (reference sequence). CDR3 sequence: CASSILATSYNEQFF. The CDR3 nucleotides read TGTGCCAGTAGTATACTAGCAACCTCCTACAATGAGCAGTTCTTC.

The rearrangement links TRBV19 to TRBJ1-6, with unresolved D. Trimming pared 3 bases from V and 8 bases from J, leaving 14 bases between. The CDR3 has 15 amino acids. Germline V gene lookup returns CDR1 LNHDA and CDR2 SQIVND (reference sequence). The CDR3 here is CASSISSPFDSPLHF. CDR3 coding DNA: TGTGCCAGTAGTATCTCGAGTCCCTTCGATTCACCCCTCCACTTT.

The chain combines TRBV18 with TRBJ2-5; tentatively, D is TRBD2 (6 bases). The CDR3 extends over 13 amino acids. The V end lost 6 bases, the J end lost 2 bases, and 10 bases lay between the germline ends. Germline-derived CDR1 and CDR2 are KGHSH and LQKENI. The CDR3 is CASSPGLQETQYF. In DNA, the CDR3 is TGTGCCAGCTCCCCCGGACTACAAGAGACCCAGTACTTC.

The chain employs TRBV19 and TRBJ1-5; D may be TRBD1 (5 bases). V dropped 6 bases and J dropped 4 bases, with 13 bases sitting between them. Germline V gene lookup returns CDR1 LNHDA and CDR2 SQIVND (reference sequence). CDR3 size: 14 residues. The CDR3 region is CASSPYGGNQPQHF. In DNA, the CDR3 is TGTGCCAGTAGCCCCTACGGGGGTAATCAGCCCCAGCATTTT.

The chain uses TRBV5-1 and TRBJ2-2; TRBD1 aligns across 7 bases. CDR1 SGHRS and CDR2 YFSETQ come from the germline V gene. V was clipped by 7 bases and J by 7 bases; unmatched bases: 10. CDR3 length: 14 residues. CDR3 amino acids: CASYLTGQGGELFF. The CDR3 nucleotides read TGCGCCAGCTACCTGACAGGGCAAGGCGGGGAGCTGTTTTTT.